This TCR beta chain was identified in a study of OX40 agonist ivuxolimab in advanced cancers. Study as a whole: Prior therapy, whether anti-PD-1, anti-PD-L1 or anti-CTLA-4, was allowed, and 35% to 40% had some. Study-wide results and limits: Expanded clones were, on average, more numerous among CD8+ T cells than CD4+.

The V gene end was trimmed by 7 bases and the J gene end by 3 bases; junction bases not matched to a gene: 9. This CDR3 spans 15 amino acids. CDR1 MDHEN and CDR2 SYDVKM come from the germline V gene. For this clone: Its antigen remains unidentified.

TCRdb's table, derived via immunoSEQ multiplex PCR, lists solely in-frame clones and lacks some. Of about 67,000 clones listed, roughly 81% are singletons. Source: CD4+ or CD8+ T cells sorted from blood, taken in a trial of the OX40 agonist ivuxolimab. The sequence was obtained from an adult with an advanced solid tumor such as melanoma, head and neck, liver or kidney cancer. The J gene is TRBJ2-3, the V gene TRBV28; 8 bases match TRBD2. The CDR3 region has the DNA TGTGCCAGCAAATCGGTGGGACTAGTGACAGATACGCAGTATTTT. Amino acid sequence: CASKSVGLVTDTQYF.